The 17 T cell receptor beta chains below all came from one sample that was sequenced in a study of blood T cell repertoires in COVID-19. TCRdb's copy holds only in-frame clones and misses some; the assay was immunoSEQ multiplex PCR. The table lists 450,000 or so clones, over 85% of them singletons. The sequenced material came from peripheral blood. These receptors came from a man aged 18 to 29 with COVID-19, enrolled during active disease.

This clone occurred a few times. This chain connects TRBV10-3 to TRBJ2-2; 8 nucleotides align to TRBD1. From germline, CDR1 is ENHRY and CDR2 SYGVKD. The V gene end was trimmed by 11 bases and the J gene end by 1 base; junction bases not matched to a gene: 3. This CDR3 contains 13 residues. CDR3 loop: CAFGTGNTGELFF. The CDR3 DNA follows: TGTGCCTTTGGGACAGGGAACACCGGGGAGCTGTTTTTT.

This clone was picked up a small number of times. The CDR3 nucleotides are TGTGCCAGTAGACCACGGGGGAGGAGTACCAATAGGAGGGATTACACTGAAGCTTTCTTT. Its translation is CASRPRGRSTNRRDYTEAFF. The rearrangement uses TRBV19 and TRBJ1-1; D may be TRBD1 (5 bases). Trimming stripped 6 bases from V and 3 bases from J, with 32 bases between. The CDR3 runs 20 residues. CDR1 is LNHDA and CDR2 is SQIVND in the germline V gene (reference sequence). Complete variable domain (other parts from reference TRBV19 and TRBJ1-1): DGGITQSPKYLFRKEGQNVTLSCEQNLNHDAMYWYRQDPGQGLRLIYYSQIVNDFQKGDIAEGYSVSREKKESFPLTVTSAQKNPTAFYLCASRPRGRSTNRRDYTEAFFGQGTRLTVV.

Here the CDR3 DNA reads TGTGCCAGTAGTATGAGAAGCGGAGGCAACGGGAACAATGAGCAGTTCTTC. This gives the protein CASSMRSGGNGNNEQFF. This chain uses TRBV19 with TRBJ2-1; tentative D call: TRBD2 (5 bases). Germline V CDR1 and CDR2: LNHDA, SQIVND (reference sequence). CDR3 length: 17 residues. V lost 3 bases to trimming and J lost 5 bases, with 20 bases between them.

The V gene is TRBV19, the J gene TRBJ1-2, with 10 nucleotides matching TRBD1. Germline loops: CDR1 LNHDA, CDR2 SQIVND (reference sequence). The CDR3 has 14 amino acids. The trim removed 5 bases at V and 4 bases at J, leaving 4 bases unmatched. The CDR3 loop reads CASSPTGGGYGYTF. CDR3 DNA: TGTGCCAGTAGTCCGACAGGGGGCGGCTATGGCTACACCTTC.

J is TRBJ2-1 and V is TRBV13; D is possibly TRBD2 (5 bases). The germline V gene has CDR1 PRHDT and CDR2 FYEKMQ (reference sequence). The CDR3 is made up of 15 amino acids. The V end lost 5 bases, the J end lost 2 bases, and 13 bases lay between the germline ends. CDR3 residues: CASSPLLGTYNEQFF. The CDR3 coding sequence is TGTGCCAGCAGCCCCTTACTAGGCACCTACAATGAGCAGTTCTTC.

CDR3 nucleotide sequence: TGTGCCACCAGCAGAGATTTGACAGGCTCCTACAATGAGCAGTTCTTC. Its translation: CATSRDLTGSYNEQFF. The rearrangement uses TRBV15 and TRBJ2-1; perhaps TRBD1 as D (6 bases). The germline V and J ends were trimmed by 0 bases and 0 bases, with 9 bases remaining between them. The CDR3 loop spans 16 amino acids. Germline CDR1 reads LNHNV; CDR2 reads YYDKDF (reference sequence).

V and J are TRBV15 and TRBJ2-5; D perhaps matches TRBD2 (6 bases). The CDR3 is 14 amino acids. Trimming removed 1 base from V and 1 base from J, with 7 bases in between. The germline CDR1 and CDR2 sequences are LNHNV and YYDKDF (reference sequence). CDR3 bases: TGTGCCACCAGCAGAGGCGGGGCCCAAGAGACCCAGTACTTC. Its translation is CATSRGGAQETQYF.

The gene calls are TRBV27 and TRBJ1-5, with a tentative D call TRBD1 (5 bases). In germline, CDR1 is MNHEY, CDR2 SMNVEV (reference sequence). This CDR3 region has 14 residues. V was trimmed by 5 bases and J by 4 bases, leaving 12 bases between them. CDR3 sequence: CASSGDWQNQPQHF. In nucleotides, the CDR3 is TGTGCCAGCAGTGGGGACTGGCAGAATCAGCCCCAGCATTTT.

V is TRBV19 and J is TRBJ2-7; the match to TRBD2 covers 12 bases. CDR3 size: 15 residues. Per germline, CDR1 LNHDA and CDR2 SQIVND (reference sequence). Trimming removed 5 bases from V and 6 bases from J; junction bases left unmatched: 8. CDR3 in DNA: TGTGCCAGTAGTTCTAGACTAGCGGGAGCGACCGAGCAGTACTTC. It translates to CASSSRLAGATEQYF.

The chain couples TRBV18 to TRBJ2-2; maybe TRBD2 (7 bases). In germline, CDR1 is KGHSH, CDR2 LQKENI. CDR3 length: 16 residues. The V end was cut by 2 bases, the J end by 3 bases, with 13 bases between. The CDR3 here is CASSPTGGPDTGELFF. The CDR3 nucleotides read TGTGCCAGCTCACCAACGGGGGGCCCGGACACCGGGGAGCTGTTTTTT.

The CDR3 coding sequence is TGCGCCAGCAGTCCACGGAGTACGCAGTATTTT. Its translation: CASSPRSTQYF. The rearrangement uses TRBV23-1 and TRBJ2-3; D is uncertain. Being an ORF, TRBV23-1 has a function that is uncertain. The CDR3 is made up of 11 amino acids. Trimming pared 4 bases from V and 8 bases from J, leaving 7 bases between.

The V gene is TRBV5-8, the J gene TRBJ1-3; tentative D call: TRBD1 (6 bases). This CDR3 region has 14 residues. The germline V gene has CDR1 SGHTS and CDR2 YDEGEE. Trimming shortened V by 4 bases and J by 2 bases, and 10 bases separated the two germline ends. CDR3 sequence: CASSLGATGNTIYF. CDR3 sequence (DNA): TGTGCCAGCAGCCTGGGGGCCACTGGAAACACCATATATTTT.

V is TRBV27 and J is TRBJ2-7; 8 bases agree with TRBD1. The junction had 13 bases not matched to a gene; V was cut back by 10 bases and J by 8 bases. The CDR3 loop spans 13 amino acids. Germline CDR1 reads MNHEY; CDR2 reads SMNVEV (reference sequence). The CDR3 DNA follows: TGTGCCACCTGGGGTTCAGGGGGCCTAAAGCAGTACTTC. Encoded protein: CATWGSGGLKQYF.

The J gene is TRBJ2-7, the V gene TRBV9; D is ambiguous. Germline CDR1 is SGDLS and CDR2 is YYNGEE. With 4 bases removed from V and 2 bases from J, the gap between germline ends came to 13 bases. CDR3 length: 14 residues. The DNA of the CDR3 is TGTGCCAGCAGCCCCGGAGCTGCGACCTACGAGCAGTACTTC. Translation: CASSPGAATYEQYF.

The chain employs TRBV11-3 and TRBJ2-1, with D perhaps TRBD1 (6 bases). V lost 5 bases, J lost 6 bases, and 14 bases lay in between. The CDR3 loop spans 14 amino acids. Germline V gives CDR1 SGHNT, CDR2 YENEEA. The CDR3 loop reads CASSPRTALNEQFF. In DNA form, the CDR3 reads TGTGCCAGCAGCCCTCGGACAGCCCTCAATGAGCAGTTCTTC.

The rearrangement uses TRBV7-2 and TRBJ1-2, with D perhaps TRBD1 (5 bases). The V and J ends lost 1 base and 4 bases respectively, with 10 bases between them. The length of the CDR3 is 14 residues. Germline V lookup: CDR1 SGHTA, CDR2 FQGNSA. The CDR3 sequence: CASSLEGALYGYTF. The CDR3 coding sequence is TGTGCCAGCAGCTTAGAAGGGGCCCTCTATGGCTACACCTTC.

This chain joins TRBV19 and TRBJ2-2, with 8 bases fitting TRBD2. CDR1 is LNHDA and CDR2 is SQIVND in the germline V gene (reference sequence). The CDR3 is 16 amino acids. V lost 6 bases and J lost 0; bases outside the gene matches: 6. DNA for the CDR3: TGTGCCAGTAGCCTACGGGGGGGTGCGAACACCGGGGAGCTGTTTTTT. It translates to CASSLRGGANTGELFF. The entire variable domain, with the rest obtained from reference TRBV19 and TRBJ2-2, is as follows: DGGITQSPKYLFRKEGQNVTLSCEQNLNHDAMYWYRQDPGQGLRLIYYSQIVNDFQKGDIAEGYSVSREKKESFPLTVTSAQKNPTAFYLCASSLRGGANTGELFFGEGSRLTVL.